These 27 T cell receptor beta chains originate from one sample sequenced in a study of blood T cell repertoires in COVID-19. TCRdb's table, derived via immunoSEQ multiplex PCR, lists solely in-frame clones and lacks some. The sample lists 100,000 to 150,000 clones, 65% to 90% seen once, with roughly 12% in the top ten. Sequences were obtained from peripheral blood. The receptors originated from a human donor in a cohort sampled during active COVID-19.

The chain carries TRBV7-2 and TRBJ2-1, with 9 bases matching TRBD2. V shed 3 bases, J shed 0 bases, and the junction held 9 bases outside the gene matches. The CDR3 sequence is 18 residues long. CDR1 SGHTA and CDR2 FQGNSA come from the germline V gene. The CDR3 here is CASSLTGLASGSYNEQFF. The CDR3 coding sequence is TGTGCCAGCAGCTTGACCGGACTAGCGTCTGGCTCCTACAATGAGCAGTTCTTC. Supplemented by reference TRBV7-2 and TRBJ2-1, the full variable domain reads GAGVSQSPSNKVTEKGKDVELRCDPISGHTALYWYRQSLGQGLEFLIYFQGNSAPDKSGLPSDRFSAERTGGSVSTLTIQRTQQEDSAVYLCASSLTGLASGSYNEQFFGPGTRLTVL.

Note on this clone: Sequence at one end of the junction differs from germline and may be a read error. The chain uses TRBV2 and TRBJ2-5, with D uncertain. Germline assignment: CDR1 SNHLY and CDR2 FYNNEI. The CDR3 is made up of 11 amino acids. CDR3 in amino acids: CASSEGRLVHF. CDR3 nucleotide sequence: TGTGCCAGCAGTGAAGGTAGACTTGTCCACTTC.

The chain has TRBV11-2 and TRBJ1-4; D call uncertain. Germline CDR1 and CDR2: SGHAT and FQNNGV. The ends were cut back, 2 bases at V and 1 base at J, with 5 bases in the middle. This CDR3 is built from 14 residues. The CDR3 coding sequence is TGTGCCAGCAGCTTAATTAGAACTAATGAAAAACTGTTTTTT. This sequence encodes CASSLIRTNEKLFF.

The chain carries TRBV28 and TRBJ2-1; TRBD1 matches at 7 bases. V gave up 3 bases and J gave up 2 bases; unmatched junction bases: 4. Germline V gene sequence: CDR1 MDHEN, CDR2 SYDVKM. The CDR3 has 15 residues. CDR3 protein: CASSFMGQTYNEQFF. CDR3 bases: TGTGCCAGCAGTTTTATGGGACAGACCTACAATGAGCAGTTCTTC.

This chain joins TRBV5-1 and TRBJ2-1, with D perhaps TRBD2 (6 bases). CDR3 length: 17 amino acids. V lost 4 bases to trimming and J lost 2 bases, with 19 bases between them. Looked up from germline, CDR1 is SGHRS and CDR2 is YFSETQ. The CDR3 DNA reads TGCGCCAGCAGCCCTGTGGGAACTAGCTCCGCCTACAATGAGCAGTTCTTC. The encoded protein is CASSPVGTSSAYNEQFF.

The chain carries TRBV6-5 and TRBJ2-3, with no clear D. Trimming removed 1 base from V and 1 base from J, with 6 bases in between. CDR1 and CDR2 (germline): MNHEY, SVGAGI. CDR3 size: 14 residues. The CDR3 spells CASSYFAGTDTQYF. The DNA for the CDR3 is TGTGCCAGCAGTTACTTCGCGGGCACAGATACGCAGTATTTT.

The rearrangement links TRBV28 to TRBJ2-4; 8 bases fit TRBD2. Unmatched junction bases numbered 14, after V lost 7 bases and J lost 0 bases. This CDR3 contains 18 residues. Germline lookup yields CDR1 MDHEN and CDR2 SYDVKM. The CDR3 DNA reads TGTGCCAGCACAAGCGGGGCGGGGGGCAGCCTAGCCAAAAACATTCAGTACTTC. Translation gives CASTSGAGGSLAKNIQYF.

This clone was seen a handful of times. The chain recombines TRBV15 with TRBJ1-6; a possible D gene is TRBD1 (5 bases). Per the germline V gene, CDR1 is LNHNV and CDR2 is YYDKDF (reference sequence). The length of the CDR3 is 15 residues. V lost 0 bases and J 7 bases, leaving 10 bases between the germline ends. The CDR3 coding sequence is TGTGCCACCAGCAGAGATCAGGGTGGGAATTCACCCCTCCACTTT. Translated, it gives CATSRDQGGNSPLHF.

The V and J genes are TRBV5-1 and TRBJ2-3, with 11 bases fitting TRBD2. CDR1 SGHRS and CDR2 YFSETQ come from the germline V gene. The CDR3 spans 16 residues. Losses at the gene ends were 3 bases for V and 5 bases for J; bases not matched to a gene: 8. The CDR3 DNA reads as TGCGCCAGCAGCTCCCTTAGCGGGGGGGCGGGAGATACGCAGTATTTT. It translates to CASSSLSGGAGDTQYF. Full variable domain (rest looked up from reference TRBV5-1 and TRBJ2-3): KAGVTQTPRYLIKTRGQQVTLSCSPISGHRSVSWYQQTPGQGLQFLFEYFSETQRNKGNFPGRFSGRQFSNSRSEMNVSTLELGDSALYLCASSSLSGGAGDTQYFGPGTRLTVL.

The V and J genes are TRBV19 and TRBJ2-7; 7 bases match TRBD1. V lost 11 bases and J lost 0; bases outside the gene matches: 7. CDR3 size: 13 residues. Germline V CDR1 and CDR2: LNHDA, SQIVND (reference sequence). The CDR3: CAVGAGGSYEQYF. The CDR3 DNA reads TGTGCCGTGGGCGCAGGGGGCTCCTACGAGCAGTACTTC.

This chain links TRBV20-1 with TRBJ2-3; TRBD1 might be the D (5 bases). The CDR3 has 15 residues. The V end was cut by 3 bases, the J end by 2 bases, with 15 bases between. Per the germline V gene, CDR1 is DFQATT and CDR2 is SNEGSKA (reference sequence). The CDR3 nucleotides are TGCAGTGCTAGTCAAAGACAGACCCTCACAGATACGCAGTATTTT. This translates into CSASQRQTLTDTQYF.

The rearrangement links TRBV9 to TRBJ2-5; a possible D gene is TRBD2 (5 bases). Germline CDR1 SGDLS, CDR2 YYNGEE. With 0 bases removed from V and 3 bases from J, the gap between germline ends came to 6 bases. The CDR3 has 13 amino acids. The CDR3 is CASSVGTEETQYF. The CDR3 DNA sequence: TGTGCCAGCAGCGTAGGGACTGAAGAGACCCAGTACTTC.

The rearrangement uses TRBV2 and TRBJ2-5; a possible D gene is TRBD2 (6 bases). Per the germline V gene, CDR1 is SNHLY and CDR2 is FYNNEI. V gave up 1 base and J gave up 5 bases, with 17 bases separating them. CDR3 length: 16 amino acids. In DNA, the CDR3 is TGTGCCAGCAGTGAAGGGGCGTCTAGCGTTCAGGAGACCCAGTACTTC. Protein product: CASSEGASSVQETQYF.

V usage is TRBV18 and J usage is TRBJ1-5; 9 bases line up with TRBD1. The germline CDR1 and CDR2 sequences are KGHSH and LQKENI. This CDR3 spans 19 amino acids. Germline trimming cut 3 bases from V and 4 bases from J; bases unmatched to any gene: 16. In DNA, the CDR3 is TGTGCCAGCTCACCCGGCCCCGGGGGACAGGGACCTTCGAATCAGCCCCAGCATTTT. It specifies CASSPGPGGQGPSNQPQHF.

The chain couples TRBV4-3 to TRBJ2-1, with 12 bases aligning to TRBD2. Germline V lookup: CDR1 LGHNA, CDR2 YSLEER. Unmatched junction bases numbered 7, after V lost 0 bases and J lost 1 base. There are 19 residues in the CDR3. The DNA for the CDR3 is TGCGCCAGCAGCCAAGATCTAGCGGGGGGGCCAGGGTCCTACAATGAGCAGTTCTTC. The encoded protein is CASSQDLAGGPGSYNEQFF.

The chain couples TRBV25-1 to TRBJ1-2; D is ambiguous. V shed 3 bases and J shed 2 bases, with 7 bases lying between them. Per germline, CDR1 MGHDK and CDR2 SYGVNS. The CDR3 is 13 residues long. For the CDR3, the DNA is TGTGCCAGCAGTGACTCCGTGAACTATGGCTACACCTTC. Translation gives CASSDSVNYGYTF.

The chain recombines TRBV2 with TRBJ2-3, with 10 bases aligning to TRBD2. The CDR3 has 16 amino acids. J was trimmed by 2 bases and V by 5 bases; bases with no gene match: 7. Per germline, CDR1 SNHLY and CDR2 FYNNEI. The CDR3 sequence: CASSSLAGSLTDTQYF. The DNA of the CDR3 is TGTGCCAGCAGTTCACTAGCGGGATCCCTCACAGATACGCAGTATTTT.

This rearrangement joins TRBV11-1 to TRBJ1-6; no clear D. Germline V lookup: CDR1 SGHAT, CDR2 FQDESV (reference sequence). This CDR3 has 14 amino acids. The V gene lost 3 bases and the J gene lost 9 bases, with 12 bases spanning the gap. The CDR3 sequence: CASSFILTGSPLHF. The CDR3 DNA sequence: TGTGCCAGCAGCTTTATCCTCACGGGTTCACCCCTCCACTTT.

V is TRBV19 and J is TRBJ2-1, with a weak D call TRBD2 (6 bases). V lost 3 bases and J lost 7, with 10 bases in between. This CDR3 has 13 residues. The germline gives CDR1 LNHDA, CDR2 SQIVND (reference sequence). CDR3 sequence reads: CASSIGGTNEQFF. The CDR3 coding sequence is TGTGCCAGTAGTATCGGGGGAACTAATGAGCAGTTCTTC.

V gene TRBV19 combines with J gene TRBJ2-3, with 10 bases matching TRBD2. This CDR3 spans 17 amino acids. With V trimmed by 2 bases and J by 4 bases, 9 bases remained unmatched. Per germline, CDR1 LNHDA and CDR2 SQIVND (reference sequence). CDR3 in DNA: TGTGCCAGTAGTATATATAACAGCGGGGGGGCCGCAGATACGCAGTATTTT. Its protein product is CASSIYNSGGAADTQYF.

The chain recombines TRBV2 with TRBJ2-2; D is possibly TRBD1 (6 bases). Germline assignment: CDR1 SNHLY and CDR2 FYNNEI. CDR3 size: 15 residues. The V gene lost 6 bases and the J gene lost 2 bases, with 13 bases spanning the gap. CDR3 region: CASRARDTNTGELFF. CDR3 coding DNA: TGTGCCAGCAGAGCCCGGGACACTAACACCGGGGAGCTGTTTTTT.

The gene calls are TRBV2 and TRBJ1-1; weak D call: TRBD1 (5 bases). The CDR3 covers 14 residues. Trimming removed 8 bases at V and 2 bases at J, with 15 bases between. CDR1 is SNHLY, CDR2 FYNNEI, per germline. This CDR3 reads CASFPWGLNTEAFF. In nucleotides, the CDR3 is TGTGCCAGCTTCCCCTGGGGCTTAAACACTGAAGCTTTCTTT.

The chain's CDR3 is CASSPGDGNQPQHF. The DNA of the CDR3 is TGCGCCAGCAGCCCAGGGGACGGCAATCAGCCCCAGCATTTT. This sequence joins TRBV5-1 and TRBJ1-5; D possibly corresponds to TRBD1 (6 bases). The CDR3 loop spans 14 amino acids. Germline V gives CDR1 SGHRS, CDR2 YFSETQ. Trimming left V 4 bases short and J 2 bases short, with 10 bases between.

This clone showed up just once. The chain recombines TRBV24-1 with TRBJ2-2, with 15 bases fitting TRBD2. The V gene's germline CDR1 is KGHDR and CDR2 SFDVKD. This CDR3 comprises 17 residues. V gave up 5 bases and J gave up 5 bases; unmatched junction bases: 5. The CDR3 DNA is TGTGCCACCAGTGCGGGACTAGCGGGGGGCCATACCGGGGAGCTGTTTTTT. It translates to CATSAGLAGGHTGELFF.

This chain uses TRBV5-6 with TRBJ2-7; no clear D gene. The CDR3 consists of 13 residues. Germline V gene sequence: CDR1 SGHDT, CDR2 YYEEEE. The V and J ends lost 4 bases and 2 bases respectively, with 10 bases between them. The CDR3 protein is CASSTRLAYEQYF. The CDR3 nucleotides read TGTGCCAGCAGCACTCGACTGGCCTACGAGCAGTACTTC.

The chain couples TRBV29-1 to TRBJ2-7; 11 bases are shared with TRBD1. J was trimmed by 2 bases and V by 5 bases; bases with no gene match: 2. The V gene's germline CDR1 is SQVTM and CDR2 ANQGSEA. CDR3 size: 13 residues. The DNA of the CDR3 is TGCAGCGTTACGGGACAGGGGGCCTACGAGCAGTACTTC. Its translation is CSVTGQGAYEQYF.

This chain links TRBV2 with TRBJ1-5; tentative D call: TRBD1 (5 bases). Trimming took 1 base from V and 9 from J, leaving 10 bases between them. This CDR3 contains 13 residues. CDR1 is SNHLY, CDR2 FYNNEI, per germline. CDR3 in amino acids: CASSEDGARPQHF. As DNA, the CDR3 is TGTGCCAGCAGTGAAGATGGGGCACGGCCCCAGCATTTT.